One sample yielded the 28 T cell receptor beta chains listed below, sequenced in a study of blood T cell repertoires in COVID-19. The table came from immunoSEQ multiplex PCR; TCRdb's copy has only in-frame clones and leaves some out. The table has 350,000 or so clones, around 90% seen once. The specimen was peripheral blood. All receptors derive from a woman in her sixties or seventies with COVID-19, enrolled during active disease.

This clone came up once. The CDR3 protein is CATSGGQGTQETQYF. CDR3 nucleotide sequence: TGTGCCACCAGTGGCGGACAGGGAACCCAAGAGACCCAGTACTTC. The chain couples TRBV24-1 to TRBJ2-5; 8 bases agree with TRBD1. The V segment lost 5 bases and the J segment 1 base; nucleotides outside the gene matches: 5. The CDR3 extends over 15 amino acids. Germline assignment: CDR1 KGHDR and CDR2 SFDVKD.

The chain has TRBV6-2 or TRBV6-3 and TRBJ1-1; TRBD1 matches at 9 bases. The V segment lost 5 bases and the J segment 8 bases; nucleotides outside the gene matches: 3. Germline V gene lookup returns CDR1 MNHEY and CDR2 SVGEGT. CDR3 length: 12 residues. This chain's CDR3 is CASSHRGREAFF. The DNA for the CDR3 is TGTGCCAGCAGTCACAGGGGGCGGGAAGCTTTCTTT.

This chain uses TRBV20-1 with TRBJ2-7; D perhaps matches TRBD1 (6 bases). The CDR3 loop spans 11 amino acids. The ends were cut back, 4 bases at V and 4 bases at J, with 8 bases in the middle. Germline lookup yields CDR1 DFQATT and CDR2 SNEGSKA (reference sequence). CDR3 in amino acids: CSAKGEYEQYF. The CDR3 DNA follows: TGCAGTGCTAAGGGGGAATACGAGCAGTACTTC.

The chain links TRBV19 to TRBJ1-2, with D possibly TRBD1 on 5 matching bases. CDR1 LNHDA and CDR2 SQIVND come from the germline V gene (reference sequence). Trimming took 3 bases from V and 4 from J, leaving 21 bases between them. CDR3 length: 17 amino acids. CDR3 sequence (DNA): TGTGCCAGTAGTATTAGGAGGGGCGGAGACCTCGCCTATGGCTACACCTTC. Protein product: CASSIRRGGDLAYGYTF.

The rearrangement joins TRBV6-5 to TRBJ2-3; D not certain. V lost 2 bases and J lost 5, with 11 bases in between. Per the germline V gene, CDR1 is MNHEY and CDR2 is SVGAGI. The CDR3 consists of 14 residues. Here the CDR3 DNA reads TGTGCCAGCAGTTACAGCCAACCCGGAGATACGCAGTATTTT. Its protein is CASSYSQPGDTQYF.

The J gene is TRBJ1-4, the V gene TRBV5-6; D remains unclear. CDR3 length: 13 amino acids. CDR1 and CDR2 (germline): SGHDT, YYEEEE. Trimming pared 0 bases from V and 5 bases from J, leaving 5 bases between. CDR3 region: CASSLAGNEKLFF. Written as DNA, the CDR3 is TGTGCCAGCAGCTTGGCCGGGAATGAAAAACTGTTTTTT.

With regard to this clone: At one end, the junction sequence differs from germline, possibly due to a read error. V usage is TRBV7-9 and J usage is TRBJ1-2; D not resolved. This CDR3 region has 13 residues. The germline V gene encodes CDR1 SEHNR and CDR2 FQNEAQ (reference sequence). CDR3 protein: CANSLAVSYGYTF. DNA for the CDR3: TGTGCCAACAGCTTAGCTGTCAGTTATGGCTACACCTTC.

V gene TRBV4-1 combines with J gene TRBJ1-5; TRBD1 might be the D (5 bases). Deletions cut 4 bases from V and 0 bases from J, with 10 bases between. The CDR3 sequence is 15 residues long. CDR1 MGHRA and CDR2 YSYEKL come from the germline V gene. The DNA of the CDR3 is TGCGCCAGCAGCCCCGGGGGAGGTAGCAATCAGCCCCAGCATTTT. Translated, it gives CASSPGGGSNQPQHF.

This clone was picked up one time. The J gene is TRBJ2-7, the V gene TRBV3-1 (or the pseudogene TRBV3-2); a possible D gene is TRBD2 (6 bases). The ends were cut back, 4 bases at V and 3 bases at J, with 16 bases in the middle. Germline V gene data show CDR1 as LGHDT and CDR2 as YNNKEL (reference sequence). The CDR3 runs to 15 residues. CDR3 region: CASSPRGGTGYEQYF. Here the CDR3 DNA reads TGTGCCAGCAGCCCCCGGGGCGGGACTGGCTACGAGCAGTACTTC.

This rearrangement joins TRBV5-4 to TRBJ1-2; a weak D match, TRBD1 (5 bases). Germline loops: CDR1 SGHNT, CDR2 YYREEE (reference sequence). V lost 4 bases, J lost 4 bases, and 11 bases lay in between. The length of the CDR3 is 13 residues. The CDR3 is CASSPLGGYGYTF. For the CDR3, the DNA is TGTGCCAGCAGCCCGTTGGGGGGCTATGGCTACACCTTC. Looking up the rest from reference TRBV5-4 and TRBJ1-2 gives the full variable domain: ETGVTQSPTHLIKTRGQQVTLRCSSQSGHNTVSWYQQALGQGPQFIFQYYREEENGRGNFPPRFSGLQFPNYSSELNVNALELDDSALYLCASSPLGGYGYTFGSGTRLTVV.

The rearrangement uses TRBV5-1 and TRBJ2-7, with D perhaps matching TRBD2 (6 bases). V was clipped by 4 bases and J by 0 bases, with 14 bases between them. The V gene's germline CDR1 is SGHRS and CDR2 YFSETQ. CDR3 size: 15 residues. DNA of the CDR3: TGCGCCAGCAGCCCGGAGGGCAGGAGCTCCTACGAGCAGTACTTC. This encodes CASSPEGRSSYEQYF.

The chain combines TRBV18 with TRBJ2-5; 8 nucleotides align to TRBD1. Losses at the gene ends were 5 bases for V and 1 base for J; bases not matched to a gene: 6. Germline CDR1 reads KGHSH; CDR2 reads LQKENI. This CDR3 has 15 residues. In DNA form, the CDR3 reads TGTGCCAGCTCAGCTGACAGGGGAGTCCAAGAGACCCAGTACTTC. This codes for CASSADRGVQETQYF.

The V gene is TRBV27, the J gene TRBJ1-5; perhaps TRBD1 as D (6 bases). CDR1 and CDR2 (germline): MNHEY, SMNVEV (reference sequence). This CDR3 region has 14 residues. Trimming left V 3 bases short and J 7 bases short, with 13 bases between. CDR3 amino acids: CASSLGAGFQPQHF. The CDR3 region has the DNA TGTGCCAGCAGTTTGGGGGCAGGGTTCCAGCCCCAGCATTTT.

Here the CDR3 reads CASSFAEETQYF. The DNA for the CDR3 is TGCGCCAGCAGCTTTGCGGAGGAGACCCAGTACTTC. The rearrangement joins TRBV5-1 to TRBJ2-5; no reliable D call. The CDR3 runs to 12 residues. CDR1 and CDR2 from the germline V gene are SGHRS and YFSETQ. Between the trimmed V and J ends, which lost 2 bases and 5 bases, there was a span of 7 bases.

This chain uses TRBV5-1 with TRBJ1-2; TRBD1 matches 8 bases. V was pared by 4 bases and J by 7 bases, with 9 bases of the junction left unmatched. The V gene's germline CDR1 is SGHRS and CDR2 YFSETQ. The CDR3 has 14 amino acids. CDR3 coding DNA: TGCGCCAGCAGCCCGATTCAAGGACAGGGTGGCTACACCTTC. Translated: CASSPIQGQGGYTF. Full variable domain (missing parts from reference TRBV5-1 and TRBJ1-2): KAGVTQTPRYLIKTRGQQVTLSCSPISGHRSVSWYQQTPGQGLQFLFEYFSETQRNKGNFPGRFSGRQFSNSRSEMNVSTLELGDSALYLCASSPIQGQGGYTFGSGTRLTVV.

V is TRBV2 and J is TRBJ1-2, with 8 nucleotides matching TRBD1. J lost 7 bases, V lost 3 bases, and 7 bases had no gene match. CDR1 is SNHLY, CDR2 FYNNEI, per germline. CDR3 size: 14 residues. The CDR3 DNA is TGTGCCAGCAGTGAGCGTCAGGGGGCAGGTGGCTACACCTTC. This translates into CASSERQGAGGYTF.

Here the CDR3 reads CATSRDRTSGGTETQYF. CDR3 sequence (DNA): TGTGCCACCAGCAGAGATAGGACTAGCGGGGGGACCGAGACCCAGTACTTC. The chain employs TRBV15 and TRBJ2-5; 14 bases line up with TRBD2. The trim removed 0 bases at V and 5 bases at J, leaving 5 bases unmatched. Germline V gene data show CDR1 as LNHNV and CDR2 as YYDKDF (reference sequence). This CDR3 has 17 amino acids.

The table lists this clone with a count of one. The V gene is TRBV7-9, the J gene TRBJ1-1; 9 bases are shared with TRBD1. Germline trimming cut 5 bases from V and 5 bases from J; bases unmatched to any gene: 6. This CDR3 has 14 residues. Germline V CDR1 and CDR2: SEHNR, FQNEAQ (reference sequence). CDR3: CASSPQGAQTEAFF. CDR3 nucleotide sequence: TGTGCCAGCAGCCCACAGGGGGCGCAGACTGAAGCTTTCTTT. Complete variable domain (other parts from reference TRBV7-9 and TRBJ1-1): DTGVSQNPRHKITKRGQNVTFRCDPISEHNRLYWYRQTLGQGPEFLTYFQNEAQLEKSRLLSDRFSAERPKGSFSTLEIQRTEQGDSAMYLCASSPQGAQTEAFFGQGTRLTVV.

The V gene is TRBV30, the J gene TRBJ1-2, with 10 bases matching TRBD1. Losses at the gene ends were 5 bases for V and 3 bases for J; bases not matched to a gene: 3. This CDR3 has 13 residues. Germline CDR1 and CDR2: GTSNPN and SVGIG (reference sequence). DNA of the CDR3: TGTGCCTGGGCGACAGGGGGCTACTATGGCTACACCTTC. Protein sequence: CAWATGGYYGYTF.

The CDR3 DNA reads TGTGCCAGCTCACATGACAGGAACTTCAACTATGGCTACACCTTC. Its translation is CASSHDRNFNYGYTF. The V and J genes are TRBV18 and TRBJ1-2, with D possibly matching TRBD1 (6 bases). The ends were cut back, 4 bases at V and 2 bases at J, with 14 bases in the middle. Germline V gene sequence: CDR1 KGHSH, CDR2 LQKENI. This CDR3 spans 15 amino acids. The complete variable domain, with remaining parts taken from reference TRBV18 and TRBJ1-2, reads NAGVMQNPRHLVRRRGQEARLRCSPMKGHSHVYWYRQLPEEGLKFMVYLQKENIIDESGMPKERFSAEFPKEGPSILRIQQVVRGDSAAYFCASSHDRNFNYGYTFGSGTRLTVV.

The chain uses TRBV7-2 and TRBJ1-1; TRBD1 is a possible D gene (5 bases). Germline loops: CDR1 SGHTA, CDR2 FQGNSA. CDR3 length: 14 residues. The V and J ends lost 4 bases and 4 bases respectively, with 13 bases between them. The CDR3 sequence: CASSSTFGGTEAFF. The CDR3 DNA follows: TGTGCCAGCAGCTCTACATTCGGGGGCACTGAAGCTTTCTTT.

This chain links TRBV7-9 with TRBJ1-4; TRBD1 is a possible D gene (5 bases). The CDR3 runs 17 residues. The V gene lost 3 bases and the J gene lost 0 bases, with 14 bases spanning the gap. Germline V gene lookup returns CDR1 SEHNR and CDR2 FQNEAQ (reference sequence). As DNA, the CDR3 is TGTGCCAGCAGCTTTGGAGGGGAGATGCCAACTAATGAAAAACTGTTTTTT. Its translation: CASSFGGEMPTNEKLFF. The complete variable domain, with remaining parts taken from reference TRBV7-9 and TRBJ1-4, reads DTGVSQNPRHKITKRGQNVTFRCDPISEHNRLYWYRQTLGQGPEFLTYFQNEAQLEKSRLLSDRFSAERPKGSFSTLEIQRTEQGDSAMYLCASSFGGEMPTNEKLFFGSGTQLSVL.

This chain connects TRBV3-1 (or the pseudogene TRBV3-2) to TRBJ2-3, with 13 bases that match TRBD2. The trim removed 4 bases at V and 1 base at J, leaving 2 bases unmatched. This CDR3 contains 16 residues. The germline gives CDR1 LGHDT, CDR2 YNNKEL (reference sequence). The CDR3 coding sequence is TGTGCCAGCAGCCCAGGACTAGCGGGGGGCACAGATACGCAGTATTTT. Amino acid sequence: CASSPGLAGGTDTQYF.

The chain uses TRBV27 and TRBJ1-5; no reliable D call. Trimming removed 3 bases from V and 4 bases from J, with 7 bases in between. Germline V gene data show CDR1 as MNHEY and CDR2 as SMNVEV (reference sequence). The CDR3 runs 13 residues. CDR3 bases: TGTGCCAGCAGTTTTCGGCGGAATCAGCCCCAGCATTTT. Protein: CASSFRRNQPQHF.

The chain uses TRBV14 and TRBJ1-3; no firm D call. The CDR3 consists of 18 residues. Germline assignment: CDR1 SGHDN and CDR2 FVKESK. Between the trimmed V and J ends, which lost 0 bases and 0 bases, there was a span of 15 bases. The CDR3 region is CASSQDRLQRSSGNTIYF. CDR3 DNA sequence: TGTGCCAGCAGCCAAGATCGCTTGCAGCGAAGCTCTGGAAACACCATATATTTT.

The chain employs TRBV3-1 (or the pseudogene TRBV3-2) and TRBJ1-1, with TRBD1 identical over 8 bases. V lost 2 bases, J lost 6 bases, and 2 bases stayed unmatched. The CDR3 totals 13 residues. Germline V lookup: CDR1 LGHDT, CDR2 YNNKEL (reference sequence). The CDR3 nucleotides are TGTGCCAGCAGCCAACAGGGGGCCGCTGAAGCTTTCTTT. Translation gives CASSQQGAAEAFF.

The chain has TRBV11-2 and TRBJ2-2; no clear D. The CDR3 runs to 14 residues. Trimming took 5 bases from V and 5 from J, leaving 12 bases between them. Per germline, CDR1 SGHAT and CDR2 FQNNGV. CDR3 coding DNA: TGTGCCAGCAGCACCCCCGGTAGAACCGGGGAGCTGTTTTTT. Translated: CASSTPGRTGELFF.

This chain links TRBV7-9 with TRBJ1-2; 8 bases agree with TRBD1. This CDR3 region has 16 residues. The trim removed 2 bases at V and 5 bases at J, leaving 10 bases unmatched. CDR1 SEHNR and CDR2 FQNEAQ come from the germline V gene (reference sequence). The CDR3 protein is CASSLLGQGKLYGYTF. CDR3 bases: TGTGCCAGCAGCTTACTCGGACAGGGCAAATTATATGGCTACACCTTC.